This T cell receptor (beta chain) is drawn from a study of cytomegalovirus exposure and HLA in healthy donors. The ends lost 8 bases at V and 15 bases at J; junction bases unmatched: 15. CDR3 length: 14 residues. CDR1 MNHEY and CDR2 SMNVEV come from the germline V gene (reference sequence). Researchers ran the PCR with 60 Vbeta and 13 Jbeta primers. Sequencing was performed with immunoSEQ multiplex PCR; in TCRdb, only in-frame clones are kept and a portion is missing. Of roughly 51,000 clones in the sample, around 82% are singletons; the top ten hold 2% to 2.5%. This chain joins TRBV27 and TRBJ2-1; 11 bases are a match to TRBD2. The TCR comes from a boy aged 5 to 17 in good health and CMV-seropositive. The sequenced material came from PBMCs. CDR3 DNA sequence: TGTGCCAGCCTACTCCCGGGGCTAGCGGGGGGTCTGTTCTTC. It specifies CASLLPGLAGGLFF.